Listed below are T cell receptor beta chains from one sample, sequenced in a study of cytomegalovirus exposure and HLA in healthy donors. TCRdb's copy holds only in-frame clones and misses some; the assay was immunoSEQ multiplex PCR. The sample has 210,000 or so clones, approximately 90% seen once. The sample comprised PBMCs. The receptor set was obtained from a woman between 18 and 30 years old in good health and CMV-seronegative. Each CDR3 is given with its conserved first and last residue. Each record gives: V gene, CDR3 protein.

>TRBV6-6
CASSPVAGAKNIQYF
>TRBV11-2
CASSLAEDGEYF
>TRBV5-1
CASSDGQGIVSITEQYF
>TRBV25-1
CASSEWEGETQYF
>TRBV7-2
CASSLGGGIGDEQFF
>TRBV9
CASSVNQGQVNTEAFF
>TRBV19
CASRQGASYEQYF
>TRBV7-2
CASSPRATGYTF
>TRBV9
CASSLGSGAYEQYF
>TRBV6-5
CASSYSGGLTDTQYF
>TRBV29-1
CSVPGLAVDQETQYF
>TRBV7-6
CASSHSTSGSEQFF
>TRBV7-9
CASSYDRVGYSNQPQHF
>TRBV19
CASNKLDNSRSGYTF
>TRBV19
CASSSQETQYF
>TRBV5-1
CASSLGEGLAGELFF
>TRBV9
CASSVDTNPRGYTF
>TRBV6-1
CASSDRGQVLWGGTGELFF
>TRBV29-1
CSPRGGDDNEQFF
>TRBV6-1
CASTKEGVRQPQHF
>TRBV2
CASTGGTYEQYF
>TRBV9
CASSVLTGDTQYF
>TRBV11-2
CASSASRTGEYF
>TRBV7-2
CASSTTGTGGDTQYF